The 14 T cell receptor beta chains given below trace back to one sample, sequenced in a study of T cells in Graves' hyperthyroidism and ophthalmopathy. TCR beta CDR3 regions were amplified from RNA. The HTBI primer set drove a first-round RT-PCR of the TCR CDR3. TCRdb re-called the multiplex PCR reads with MiXCR, one entry per CDR3 protein. Here the sample spans around 210,000 distinct CDR3 sequences, roughly a sixth being singletons. The specimen sequenced was blood. These receptors were taken from a woman aged 50 to 60 with Graves' hyperthyroidism.

V usage is TRBV28 and J usage is TRBJ2-7; D is undetermined. The length of the CDR3 is 13 residues. CDR1 is MDHEN, CDR2 SYDVKM, per germline. Trimming shortened V by 6 bases and J by 2 bases, and 11 bases separated the two germline ends. DNA of the CDR3: TGTGCCAGCAGGGTAGTTTCGGCCTACGAGCAGTACTTC. Encoded protein: CASRVVSAYEQYF.

The table lists this clonotype with many counts. The V call is TRBV30, the J call TRBJ1-1; D unclear. The CDR3 spans 12 residues. Trimming cost V 6 bases and J 1 base, with 9 bases left between them. Germline loops: CDR1 GTSNPN, CDR2 SVGIG (reference sequence). The CDR3 DNA follows: TGTGCCTGCACTAGAGGGAACACTGAAGCTTTCTTT. Protein sequence: CACTRGNTEAFF.

The V call is TRBV19, the J call TRBJ1-1, with D possibly TRBD1 on 5 matching bases. CDR1 is LNHDA and CDR2 is SQIVND in the germline V gene (reference sequence). V lost 7 bases and J lost 3, with 15 bases in between. The CDR3 covers 14 residues. The CDR3 protein is CASTREGSYTEAFF. The CDR3 DNA is TGTGCCAGTACTCGAGAGGGGAGTTACACTGAAGCTTTCTTT.

This clonotype was found many times. The chain has TRBV2 and TRBJ2-7; possible D gene TRBD1, 6 bases. CDR3 size: 14 residues. Per the germline V gene, CDR1 is SNHLY and CDR2 is FYNNEI. Trimming took off 2 bases at V and 0 bases at J, with 8 bases between the two ends. The DNA for the CDR3 is TGTGCCAGCAGTGAACTGGACAGCTCCTACGAGCAGTACTTC. It yields the protein CASSELDSSYEQYF. The full variable domain, rest sourced from reference TRBV2 and TRBJ2-7, is EPEVTQTPSHQVTQMGQEVILRCVPISNHLYFYWYRQILGQKVEFLVSFYNNEISEKSEIFDDQFSVERPDGSNFTLKIRSTKLEDSAMYFCASSELDSSYEQYFGPGTRLTVT.

This clonotype has a count of ten or more. The chain recombines TRBV11-3 with TRBJ2-3; maybe TRBD1 (6 bases). The germline V and J ends were trimmed by 3 bases and 2 bases, with 15 bases remaining between them. Germline CDR1 reads SGHNT; CDR2 reads YENEEA. The CDR3 has 16 residues. The CDR3: CASSFYRDTNTDTQYF. The CDR3 DNA reads as TGTGCCAGCAGCTTCTACCGGGACACCAACACAGATACGCAGTATTTT.

This clonotype was detected a few times. V and J are TRBV28 and TRBJ1-1, with D tentatively TRBD1 (5 bases). The germline V and J ends were trimmed by 7 bases and 8 bases, with 11 bases remaining between them. The CDR3 spans 11 residues. Germline loops: CDR1 MDHEN, CDR2 SYDVKM. The CDR3 DNA reads TGTGCCAGCAACAACAGGCGCGAAGCTTTCTTT. Its protein is CASNNRREAFF.

This clonotype has ten or more counts. The rearrangement links TRBV28 to TRBJ2-7, with D unresolved. The ends were cut back, 1 base at V and 5 bases at J, with 6 bases in the middle. The CDR3 is 12 amino acids. Germline CDR1 is MDHEN and CDR2 is SYDVKM. DNA of the CDR3: TGTGCCAGCAGTTTATTCGTGAACGAGCAGTACTTC. Encoded protein: CASSLFVNEQYF.

The gene calls are TRBV20-1 and TRBJ2-5; 7 bases agree with TRBD2. V trimming: 6 bases; J trimming: 1 base; junction bases outside the gene matches: 8. The CDR3 loop spans 14 amino acids. Germline V gives CDR1 DFQATT, CDR2 SNEGSKA (reference sequence). The DNA of the CDR3 is TGCAGTGCACAGAAGCGGGGAAGCCAAGAGACCCAGTACTTC. This encodes CSAQKRGSQETQYF.

This clonotype was seen many times. This chain links TRBV6-1 with TRBJ2-5; 8 nucleotides align to TRBD2. This CDR3 is 15 amino acids long. Losses at the gene ends were 5 bases for V and 5 bases for J; bases not matched to a gene: 10. CDR1 MNHNS and CDR2 SASEGT come from the germline V gene. CDR3 sequence (DNA): TGTGCCAGCAGTTTGACTAGCGTTCAGGGGGAGACCCAGTACTTC. Residues: CASSLTSVQGETQYF.

A note on this clonotype: This may be a read error: a much more frequent sequence differs by one nucleotide. This chain uses TRBV27 with TRBJ2-1, with TRBD2 matching over 8 bases. CDR1 is MNHEY, CDR2 SMNVEV, per germline (reference sequence). The CDR3 runs 12 residues. V shed 10 bases, J shed 11 bases, and the junction held 10 bases outside the gene matches. CDR3 protein: CATRPGGVKQFF. The CDR3 nucleotides are TGTGCCACCCGGCCGGGAGGGGTTAAGCAGTTCTTC.

The V and J genes are TRBV6-1 and TRBJ1-5, with no clear D. V gave up 6 bases and J gave up 3 bases, with 9 bases separating them. There are 13 residues in the CDR3. Germline V gene data show CDR1 as MNHNS and CDR2 as SASEGT. CDR3 region: CASSPRANQPQHF. DNA for the CDR3: TGTGCCAGCAGCCCTCGGGCCAATCAGCCCCAGCATTTT.

This clonotype has just a few counts. V is TRBV2 and J is TRBJ1-6, with D uncertain. V shed 4 bases and J shed 8 bases, with 15 bases lying between them. This CDR3 has 15 amino acids. In germline, CDR1 is SNHLY, CDR2 FYNNEI. This chain's CDR3 is CASSADPPGDSPLHF. The CDR3 DNA is TGTGCCAGCAGTGCCGACCCGCCAGGTGATTCACCCCTCCACTTT.

The J gene is TRBJ2-2, the V gene TRBV11-1; D is undetermined. This CDR3 region has 17 residues. Trimming took off 1 base at V and 4 bases at J, with 16 bases between the two ends. Germline V CDR1 and CDR2: SGHAT, FQDESV (reference sequence). This chain's CDR3 is CASSLGVVRRITGELFF. The CDR3 nucleotides are TGTGCCAGCAGCTTAGGCGTGGTGAGGCGGATCACCGGGGAGCTGTTTTTT.

This clonotype was seen many times. The chain has TRBV5-5 and TRBJ2-7, with D perhaps matching TRBD1 or TRBD2 (5 bases each). Germline values: CDR1 SGHKS, CDR2 YYEKEE (reference sequence). The CDR3 sequence is 15 residues long. Trimming removed 2 bases at V and 2 bases at J, with 14 bases between. The CDR3 sequence is CASSLRDGQTYEQYF. In DNA form, the CDR3 reads TGTGCCAGCAGCTTAAGGGACGGCCAAACCTACGAGCAGTACTTC.